This TCR beta chain was retrieved from a study of cytomegalovirus exposure and HLA in healthy donors. Study results and limitations: Later, an analysis showed that TCR beta chains associated with HLA were more clonally expanded than others that were equally common. Rare TCR sequences dominated, though some public TCRs recurred in many donors. Beyond CMV serostatus, there was no information to go on about immune exposure.

The PCR contained 60 Vbeta and 13 Jbeta primers. This table comes from immunoSEQ multiplex PCR, and its TCRdb copy is limited to in-frame clones, with some not included. This sample carries 100,000 to 150,000 clones, approximately 17% of them seen once, and the ten largest clones take 2.5% to 3%. In nominal health when sampled, donors likely had unrecorded immune exposures nonetheless. This clone appeared many times. Antigen: not known. The receptor comes from a female donor in good health and CMV-seropositive. Sample: PBMCs.

CDR3 nucleotides: TGTGCCAGCAGTTACTCGATTTCTAAAGGGGATGGCTACACCTTC. Protein product: CASSYSISKGDGYTF. V gene TRBV6-5 combines with J gene TRBJ1-2; D is possibly TRBD1 (5 bases). This CDR3 has 15 residues. V was shortened by 0 bases and J by 6 bases, with 14 bases between the two germline ends. The germline CDR1 and CDR2 sequences are MNHEY and SVGAGI.